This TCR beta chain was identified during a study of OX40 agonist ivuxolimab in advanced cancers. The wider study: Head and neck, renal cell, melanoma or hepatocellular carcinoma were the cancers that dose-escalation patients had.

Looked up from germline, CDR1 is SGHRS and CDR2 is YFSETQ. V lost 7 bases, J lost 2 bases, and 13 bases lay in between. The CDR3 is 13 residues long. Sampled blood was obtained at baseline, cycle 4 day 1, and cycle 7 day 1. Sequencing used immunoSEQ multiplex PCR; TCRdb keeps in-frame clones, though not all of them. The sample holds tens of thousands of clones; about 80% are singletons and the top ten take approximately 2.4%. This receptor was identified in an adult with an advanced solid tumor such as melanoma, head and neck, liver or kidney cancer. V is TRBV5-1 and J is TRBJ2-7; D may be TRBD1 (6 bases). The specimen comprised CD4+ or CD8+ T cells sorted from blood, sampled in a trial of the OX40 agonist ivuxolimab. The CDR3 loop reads CASRTEGPYEQYF. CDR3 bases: TGCGCCAGCCGGACAGAGGGCCCCTACGAGCAGTACTTC.